This TCR beta chain derives from a study of T-cell reconstitution after alpha-beta-depleted transplantation in children. Library preparation (for TCRbeta) was performed with unique molecular identifiers. One entry per CDR3 protein results from TCRdb running MiXCR on the PCR reads. The sample has about 370,000 distinct CDR3 sequences, about 20% seen once; the top ten hold around 4%. This clonotype was observed many times. Germline trimming cut 2 bases from V and 6 bases from J; bases unmatched to any gene: 18. CDR3 length equals 18 residues. From germline, CDR1 is WNHNN and CDR2 SYGVQD (reference sequence).

This TCR derives from a human donor who donated a stem cell graft to a child with acute myeloid leukemia. V gene TRBV10-1 combines with J gene TRBJ2-7, with TRBD2 identical over 8 bases. The source was PBMCs from the stem cell graft donor, collected from the stem cell graft. The CDR3, as DNA: TGCGCCAGCAGTGAGATACGTTGGAAGCGGGAGATACGTTGCGAGCAGTACTTC. Translation gives CASSEIRWKREIRCEQYF.